These T cell receptor beta chains were read from a single sample in a study of T cells expressing NK-cell markers. Reprocessing the 5' RACE reads, TCRdb reports a single entry for every CDR3 protein and omits DNA. This repertoire includes around 260,000 distinct CDR3 sequences. The sequenced material came from blood T cells: a sorted CD56 or NKG2C T cell subset, CD4+ or CD8+ T cells, or bulk PBMC T cells (not recorded which). The receptor set was obtained from a woman between 18 and 70 years old in good health. Each CDR3 is given with its conserved first and last residue.

cdr3_length: 16
v_call: TRBV18
j_call: TRBJ2-7
cdr3_aa: CASSAGLAGSSYEQYF

cdr3_length: 15
v_call: TRBV12-3/TRBV12-4
j_call: TRBJ1-2
cdr3_aa: CASSRVQGAQGGYTF

cdr3_length: 11
v_call: TRBV20-1
j_call: TRBJ1-6
cdr3_aa: CSASLESPLHF

cdr3_length: 13
v_call: TRBV6-2/TRBV6-3
j_call: TRBJ2-3
cdr3_aa: CASSYSGLDTQYF

cdr3_length: 12
v_call: TRBV3-1
j_call: TRBJ1-2
cdr3_aa: CASSQRDDGYTF

cdr3_length: 15
v_call: TRBV24-1
j_call: TRBJ2-5
cdr3_aa: CATSKDRQVQETQYF

cdr3_length: 15
v_call: TRBV15
j_call: TRBJ1-2
cdr3_aa: CATSREGQADYGYTF

cdr3_length: 16
v_call: TRBV7-2
j_call: TRBJ2-1
cdr3_aa: CASSLDGTVYYNEQFF

cdr3_length: 13
v_call: TRBV29-1
j_call: TRBJ1-1
cdr3_aa: CSAADRENTEAFF

cdr3_length: 17
v_call: TRBV4-1
j_call: TRBJ2-3
cdr3_aa: CASSGSGTGGPTDTQYF

cdr3_length: 16
v_call: TRBV12-3/TRBV12-4
j_call: TRBJ2-1
cdr3_aa: CASSFRQGAPYNEQFF

cdr3_length: 15
v_call: TRBV7-2
j_call: TRBJ2-7
cdr3_aa: CASSTNRVPSYEQYF

cdr3_length: 14
v_call: TRBV20-1
j_call: TRBJ2-7
cdr3_aa: CSAATPPDEDEQYF

cdr3_length: 16
v_call: TRBV5-5
j_call: TRBJ1-3
cdr3_aa: CASSWAGRSSGNTIYF

cdr3_length: 11
v_call: TRBV19
j_call: TRBJ2-3
cdr3_aa: CASGRGDTQYF

cdr3_length: 14
v_call: TRBV20-1
j_call: TRBJ2-7
cdr3_aa: CSALRLAASYEQYF

cdr3_length: 12
v_call: TRBV2
j_call: TRBJ1-2
cdr3_aa: CASSTTAYGYTF

cdr3_length: 14
v_call: TRBV7-2
j_call: TRBJ2-1
cdr3_aa: CASSLGGSGAEQFF

cdr3_length: 15
v_call: TRBV12-3/TRBV12-4
j_call: TRBJ2-5
cdr3_aa: CASSLARTGPETQYF

cdr3_length: 16
v_call: TRBV7-3
j_call: TRBJ2-1
cdr3_aa: CASSSVLEGRLGEQFF

cdr3_length: 12
v_call: TRBV5-1
j_call: TRBJ1-2
cdr3_aa: CASSPDGNGYTF

cdr3_length: 14
v_call: TRBV18
j_call: TRBJ2-5
cdr3_aa: CASSQGQGAETQYF

cdr3_length: 17
v_call: TRBV15
j_call: TRBJ2-1
cdr3_aa: CATSSHPGTISYNEQFF

cdr3_length: 16
v_call: TRBV5-1
j_call: TRBJ2-3
cdr3_aa: CASSSGTRPPTDTQYF

cdr3_length: 16
v_call: TRBV20-1
j_call: TRBJ2-1
cdr3_aa: CSARVPSGRAVFAQFF

cdr3_length: 12
v_call: TRBV25-1
j_call: TRBJ1-2
cdr3_aa: CASSVGPYGYTF

cdr3_length: 12
v_call: TRBV24-1
j_call: TRBJ2-5
cdr3_aa: CATSVGWETQYF

cdr3_length: 15
v_call: TRBV6-5
j_call: TRBJ2-1
cdr3_aa: CASSWESSRGNEQFF

cdr3_length: 16
v_call: TRBV7-2
j_call: TRBJ2-2
cdr3_aa: CASSLGARGQTGELFF

cdr3_length: 14
v_call: TRBV7-8
j_call: TRBJ1-1
cdr3_aa: CASSGNWVNTEAFF

cdr3_length: 13
v_call: TRBV12-3/TRBV12-4
j_call: TRBJ2-5
cdr3_aa: CASKKRQQETQYF

cdr3_length: 12
v_call: TRBV20-1
j_call: TRBJ2-5
cdr3_aa: CSAVTGVKTQYF

cdr3_length: 14
v_call: TRBV20-1
j_call: TRBJ1-6
cdr3_aa: CSARETGYNSPLHF

cdr3_length: 14
v_call: TRBV12-3/TRBV12-4
j_call: TRBJ1-1
cdr3_aa: CASSLSGRNTEAFF

cdr3_length: 17
v_call: TRBV18
j_call: TRBJ2-1
cdr3_aa: CASSPLEASGSYNEQFF

cdr3_length: 14
v_call: TRBV27
j_call: TRBJ1-4
cdr3_aa: CASSLPPTAEKLFF

cdr3_length: 15
v_call: TRBV5-1
j_call: TRBJ2-2
cdr3_aa: CASSFTGGATGELFF

cdr3_length: 14
v_call: TRBV5-1
j_call: TRBJ2-2
cdr3_aa: CASSLIQGTGELFF

cdr3_length: 15
v_call: TRBV5-6
j_call: TRBJ1-5
cdr3_aa: CASSRGRVSNQPQHF

cdr3_length: 13
v_call: TRBV20-1
j_call: TRBJ2-3
cdr3_aa: CSAGDRGTDTQYF

cdr3_length: 13
v_call: TRBV24-1
j_call: TRBJ2-2
cdr3_aa: CATGTENTGELFF

cdr3_length: 14
v_call: TRBV29-1
j_call: TRBJ1-3
cdr3_aa: CSVEGQGAGNTIYF

cdr3_length: 12
v_call: TRBV29-1
j_call: TRBJ2-5
cdr3_aa: CSVIWSGQTQYF

cdr3_length: 15
v_call: TRBV28
j_call: TRBJ2-7
cdr3_aa: CASSYTTGVRYEQYF

cdr3_length: 14
v_call: TRBV20-1
j_call: TRBJ2-3
cdr3_aa: CSARSGGLTDTQYF

cdr3_length: 13
v_call: TRBV7-2
j_call: TRBJ1-1
cdr3_aa: CASSPQGHTEAFF

cdr3_length: 12
v_call: TRBV7-2
j_call: TRBJ1-1
cdr3_aa: CASSLAREKAFF

cdr3_length: 15
v_call: TRBV11-2
j_call: TRBJ1-1
cdr3_aa: CASNTLRGMNTEAFF

cdr3_length: 13
v_call: TRBV3-1
j_call: TRBJ2-5
cdr3_aa: CASSQRTQETQYF

cdr3_length: 13
v_call: TRBV29-1
j_call: TRBJ2-7
cdr3_aa: CSVERPPQYEQYF

cdr3_length: 12
v_call: TRBV5-1
j_call: TRBJ2-5
cdr3_aa: CASTWVGETQYF

cdr3_length: 14
v_call: TRBV6-2/TRBV6-3
j_call: TRBJ1-2
cdr3_aa: CASSYSWTGYGYTF